Listed here are 2 T cell receptor beta chains from one sample, sequenced in a study of tumor and adjacent non-tumor tissue in lung cancer. Three rounds of nested PCR, following a modified ARM-PCR protocol, produced the TCRbeta library. From the multiplex PCR reads, TCRdb called clonotypes with MiXCR, one entry per CDR3 protein. The sample carries some 90,000 distinct CDR3 sequences, roughly two thirds recorded once. This sample's RNA came from whole unsorted tissue. The sample was lung tumor tissue. The receptor source for this set is a man in his 70s with non-small cell lung cancer.

A remark on this clonotype: One end of the junction varies from germline; a read error may be responsible. This chain uses TRBV11-1 with TRBJ2-5; 9 bases are shared with TRBD1. This CDR3 is built from 15 residues. Germline V gene data show CDR1 as SGHAT and CDR2 as FQDESV (reference sequence). CDR3 sequence reads: CASSTRDRVFETQCF. In nucleotides, the CDR3 is TGTGCCAGCAGCACCCGGGACAGGGTTTTTGAGACTCAGTGCTTC.

At least ten counts were recorded for this clonotype. CDR3 nucleotides: TGTGCCAGCAGTCTTAGGCCAACTGAGGGCTACACCTTC. Its translation: CASSLRPTEGYTF. The chain uses TRBV12-3 or TRBV12-4 and TRBJ1-2, with unresolved D. This CDR3 has 13 amino acids. The V and J ends lost 5 bases and 8 bases respectively, with 15 bases between them.